Listed below are T cell receptor beta chains from one sample, sequenced in a study of cytomegalovirus exposure and HLA in healthy donors. Measured with immunoSEQ multiplex PCR; TCRdb has only the in-frame clones, and not every one. Reported are some 48,000 clones; the ten largest clones contain roughly 5.5%. Sequencing input: PBMCs. These receptor sequences come from a male donor in good health and CMV-seropositive. CDR3s include the opening cysteine and the closing phenylalanine or tryptophan. The D gene is left open where the match is weak.

J gene: TRBJ1-2
D gene: .
V gene: TRBV7-9
CDR3 protein: CASSVLLGYTF
CDR3 DNA: TGTGCCAGCAGCGTCCTCTTAGGCTACACCTTC

J gene: TRBJ2-7
D gene: TRBD1
V gene: TRBV19
CDR3 protein: CASSIGTGGLGEQYF
CDR3 DNA: TGTGCCAGTAGTATCGGGACAGGGGGACTCGGCGAGCAGTACTTC

J gene: TRBJ2-7
D gene: TRBD1
V gene: TRBV6-5
CDR3 protein: CASCYQQGAIEQYF
CDR3 DNA: TGTGCCAGCTGTTATCAGCAGGGGGCGATCGAGCAGTACTTC

J gene: TRBJ2-7
D gene: TRBD2
V gene: TRBV28
CDR3 protein: CASSLPLAEPYEQYF
CDR3 DNA: TGTGCCAGCAGCCTTCCCCTAGCGGAACCCTACGAGCAGTACTTC

J gene: TRBJ1-1
D gene: TRBD1
V gene: TRBV5-1
CDR3 protein: CASSQTGGFTEAFF
CDR3 DNA: TGCGCCAGCAGCCAAACAGGGGGCTTCACTGAAGCTTTCTTT

J gene: TRBJ2-6
D gene: .
V gene: TRBV4-2
CDR3 protein: CASSNRGTASGANVLTF
CDR3 DNA: TGTGCCAGCAGCAACCGGGGGACAGCGTCTGGGGCCAACGTCCTGACTTTC

J gene: TRBJ2-1
D gene: TRBD1
V gene: TRBV7-9
CDR3 protein: CASSPRDRLYNEQFF
CDR3 DNA: TGTGCCAGCAGCCCCCGGGACAGGCTGTACAATGAGCAGTTCTTC

J gene: TRBJ2-7
D gene: .
V gene: TRBV6-6
CDR3 protein: CASRRWTTSDEQYF
CDR3 DNA: TGTGCCAGCAGGAGGTGGACAACGTCAGACGAGCAGTACTTC

J gene: TRBJ1-6
D gene: .
V gene: TRBV27
CDR3 protein: CASRREPQGWTPLHF
CDR3 DNA: TGTGCCAGCCGAAGGGAACCACAGGGTTGGACACCCCTCCACTTT

J gene: TRBJ2-3
D gene: .
V gene: TRBV29-1
CDR3 protein: CSADEGTDTQYF
CDR3 DNA: TGCAGCGCCGACGAGGGAACAGATACGCAGTATTTT

J gene: TRBJ2-6
D gene: .
V gene: TRBV5-1
CDR3 protein: CASSLAPGGANVLTF
CDR3 DNA: TGCGCCAGCAGCTTGGCGCCAGGCGGGGCCAACGTCCTGACTTTC

J gene: TRBJ1-2
D gene: .
V gene: TRBV5-1
CDR3 protein: CASTRTLKEGVNYGYTF
CDR3 DNA: TGCGCCAGCACGAGGACGTTGAAAGAGGGTGTTAACTATGGCTACACCTTC

J gene: TRBJ2-1
D gene: .
V gene: TRBV27
CDR3 protein: CASSFLGAGLPEQFF
CDR3 DNA: TGTGCCAGCAGTTTTCTAGGGGCGGGGCTCCCTGAGCAGTTCTTC

J gene: TRBJ1-6
D gene: .
V gene: TRBV7-8
CDR3 protein: CASSLVFSSNSPLHF
CDR3 DNA: TGTGCCAGCAGCTTAGTTTTTTCCTCTAATTCACCCCTCCACTTT

J gene: TRBJ2-1
D gene: .
V gene: TRBV7-8
CDR3 protein: CASSSDSHPYNEQFF
CDR3 DNA: TGTGCCAGCAGCTCTGACTCGCATCCCTACAATGAGCAGTTCTTC

J gene: TRBJ2-5
D gene: TRBD2
V gene: TRBV5-4
CDR3 protein: CASSYGGTQETQYF
CDR3 DNA: TGTGCCAGCAGCTACGGGGGGACTCAAGAGACCCAGTACTTC

J gene: TRBJ2-1
D gene: TRBD2
V gene: TRBV5-6
CDR3 protein: CASSYRTSGASYNEQFF
CDR3 DNA: TGTGCCAGCAGCTACCGGACTAGCGGGGCCTCCTACAATGAGCAGTTCTTC

J gene: TRBJ2-7
D gene: .
V gene: TRBV19
CDR3 protein: CASSMERQSYEQYF
CDR3 DNA: TGTGCCAGTAGTATGGAGAGACAGAGCTACGAGCAGTACTTC

J gene: TRBJ1-4
D gene: .
V gene: TRBV2
CDR3 protein: CASSEALRGGINEKLFF
CDR3 DNA: TGTGCCAGCAGTGAAGCGCTTCGAGGAGGGATTAATGAAAAACTGTTTTTT

J gene: TRBJ2-7
D gene: .
V gene: TRBV6-4
CDR3 protein: CASSESIWSYEQYF
CDR3 DNA: TGTGCCAGCAGTGAGAGTATTTGGTCCTACGAGCAGTACTTC

J gene: TRBJ1-6
D gene: .
V gene: TRBV14
CDR3 protein: CASSQVGGSPLHF
CDR3 DNA: TGTGCCAGCAGCCAAGTGGGGGGATCACCCCTCCACTTT

J gene: TRBJ2-7
D gene: TRBD1
V gene: TRBV7-2
CDR3 protein: CASRITGTGEWEQYF
CDR3 DNA: TGTGCCAGCAGGATAACCGGGACAGGCGAGTGGGAGCAGTACTTC

J gene: TRBJ1-3
D gene: .
V gene: TRBV12-5
CDR3 protein: CASGLETVAGNTIYF
CDR3 DNA: TGTGCTAGTGGTTTGGAAACAGTAGCTGGAAACACCATATATTTT

J gene: TRBJ1-1
D gene: TRBD1
V gene: TRBV11-2
CDR3 protein: CASSLETGGFAEAFF
CDR3 DNA: TGTGCCAGCAGCCTTGAAACAGGGGGCTTCGCTGAAGCTTTCTTT

J gene: TRBJ2-7
D gene: .
V gene: TRBV6-1
CDR3 protein: CASIAVTYEQYF
CDR3 DNA: TGTGCCAGCATTGCAGTTACCTACGAGCAGTACTTC

J gene: TRBJ1-2
D gene: .
V gene: TRBV6-5
CDR3 protein: CASSYWVGANYGYTF
CDR3 DNA: TGTGCCAGCAGTTACTGGGTGGGAGCTAACTATGGCTACACCTTC

J gene: TRBJ1-2
D gene: .
V gene: TRBV30
CDR3 protein: CARGEGIGNYGYTF
CDR3 DNA: TGTGCCCGGGGGGAAGGGATCGGAAACTATGGCTACACCTTC

J gene: TRBJ1-2
D gene: .
V gene: TRBV4-3
CDR3 protein: CASSQDSDYGYTF
CDR3 DNA: TGCGCCAGCAGCCAAGACAGCGACTATGGCTACACCTTC

J gene: TRBJ1-2
D gene: TRBD1
V gene: TRBV10-3
CDR3 protein: CAIDRGNGYTF
CDR3 DNA: TGTGCCATCGACAGGGGAAATGGCTACACCTTC

J gene: TRBJ2-1
D gene: TRBD2
V gene: TRBV7-2
CDR3 protein: CASSLVETSGGIYNEQFF
CDR3 DNA: TGTGCCAGCAGCTTAGTGGAGACTAGCGGGGGGATTTACAATGAGCAGTTCTTC

J gene: TRBJ1-2
D gene: TRBD1
V gene: TRBV7-2
CDR3 protein: CASSLARGTGGYTF
CDR3 DNA: TGTGCCAGCAGCTTAGCCAGGGGGACGGGTGGCTACACCTTC

J gene: TRBJ2-7
D gene: .
V gene: TRBV6-5
CDR3 protein: CASSKRRESSYEQYF
CDR3 DNA: TGTGCCAGCAGTAAACGCCGGGAGTCCTCCTACGAGCAGTACTTC

J gene: TRBJ1-3
D gene: .
V gene: TRBV7-9
CDR3 protein: CASSHWPRRDSGNTIYF
CDR3 DNA: TGTGCCAGCAGCCATTGGCCACGGAGGGACTCTGGAAACACCATATATTTT

J gene: TRBJ2-7
D gene: TRBD1
V gene: TRBV4-1
CDR3 protein: CASSPTPGQARYEQYF
CDR3 DNA: TGCGCCAGCAGTCCGACACCGGGACAGGCTAGGTACGAGCAGTACTTC

J gene: TRBJ1-2
D gene: TRBD1
V gene: TRBV7-2
CDR3 protein: CASSSTGTGGYTF
CDR3 DNA: TGTGCCAGCAGCTCGACAGGGACGGGGGGCTACACCTTC